These 20 T cell receptor beta chains share one sample of origin, sequenced in a study of shared clonotypes between healthy human individuals. Libraries were prepared by immunoSEQ multiplex PCR; TCRdb keeps only in-frame clonotypes and omits some of them. The sample has 2 million to 2.5 million clones; under 97% are singletons. The sequencing sample was made of naive CD4+ T cells sorted from blood. Noted subset: CD45RA+ positively selected. The receptors derive from a man between 18 and 35 years old in good health.

V is TRBV6-5 and J is TRBJ1-2; D perhaps matches TRBD1 (5 bases). Germline CDR1 and CDR2: MNHEY and SVGAGI. The CDR3 runs to 14 residues. Trimming stripped 8 bases from V and 5 bases from J, with 18 bases between. The CDR3 loop is CASRRGRDIYGYTF. In DNA form, the CDR3 reads TGTGCCAGCCGAAGGGGCCGGGATATATATGGCTACACCTTC.

The chain recombines TRBV2 with TRBJ2-1; the D is unclear. Germline V gives CDR1 SNHLY, CDR2 FYNNEI. The CDR3 is made up of 14 amino acids. V dropped 6 bases and J dropped 7 bases, with 16 bases sitting between them. The CDR3 DNA sequence: TGTGCCAGCAGCCCGGGTTGGGCCCCGAATGAGCAGTTCTTC. It encodes CASSPGWAPNEQFF.

This chain connects TRBV6-5 to TRBJ1-1, with unresolved D. Germline V gene lookup returns CDR1 MNHEY and CDR2 SVGAGI. The ends were cut back, 8 bases at V and 6 bases at J, with 16 bases in the middle. This CDR3 comprises 13 residues. In nucleotides, the CDR3 is TGTGCCAGCCCCCCGGATCCGATCTCTGAAGCTTTCTTT. Translation gives CASPPDPISEAFF.

The V and J genes are TRBV5-4 and TRBJ1-5, with D possibly being TRBD1 (5 bases). The V gene's germline CDR1 is SGHNT and CDR2 YYREEE (reference sequence). Trimming pared 4 bases from V and 0 bases from J, leaving 11 bases between. The CDR3 runs 15 residues. As DNA, the CDR3 is TGTGCCAGCAGCCGTACGGGGGATAGCAATCAGCCCCAGCATTTT. Translation gives CASSRTGDSNQPQHF.

As regards this clone: Additional DNA sequences in this sample encode the identical CDR3. The CDR3 DNA is TGTGCCAGCAGCCTCGAGGAGACCCAGTACTTC. It codes for CASSLEETQYF. The chain couples TRBV11-2 to TRBJ2-5; D ambiguous. The length of the CDR3 is 11 residues. The V end was cut by 5 bases, the J end by 5 bases, with 6 bases between. Per the germline V gene, CDR1 is SGHAT and CDR2 is FQNNGV.

V usage is TRBV5-1 and J usage is TRBJ2-2; 7 positions agree with TRBD2. Trimming at V came to 1 base and at J to 4 bases, leaving 13 bases not matched to a gene. The germline V gene encodes CDR1 SGHRS and CDR2 YFSETQ. The CDR3 spans 18 residues. The DNA for the CDR3 is TGCGCCAGCAGCTTGACAGGAGCCAGCGGGATGGGCACCGGGGAGCTGTTTTTT. Translated, it gives CASSLTGASGMGTGELFF.

This chain connects TRBV5-1 to TRBJ1-1; D is unresolved. The V gene's germline CDR1 is SGHRS and CDR2 YFSETQ. The CDR3 runs 17 residues. The V and J ends lost 4 bases and 0 bases respectively, with 19 bases between them. The chain's CDR3 is CASSKPQTGWVNTEAFF. CDR3 DNA sequence: TGCGCCAGCAGCAAGCCACAGACGGGATGGGTGAACACTGAAGCTTTCTTT.

The chain uses TRBV2 and TRBJ2-5; TRBD2 might be the D (5 bases). CDR3 size: 16 residues. V was trimmed by 1 base and J by 7 bases, leaving 19 bases between them. The germline CDR1 and CDR2 sequences are SNHLY and FYNNEI. The DNA of the CDR3 is TGTGCCAGCAGTGAAGTTGGGCTAGCCTCCTCAGGGACCCAGTACTTC. This translates into CASSEVGLASSGTQYF. Filled out from reference TRBV2 and TRBJ2-5, the complete variable domain reads EPEVTQTPSHQVTQMGQEVILRCVPISNHLYFYWYRQILGQKVEFLVSFYNNEISEKSEIFDDQFSVERPDGSNFTLKIRSTKLEDSAMYFCASSEVGLASSGTQYFGPGTRLLVL.

The V gene is TRBV6-1, the J gene TRBJ2-5; D is perhaps TRBD1 or TRBD2 (5 bases each). The germline V and J ends were trimmed by 1 base and 6 bases, with 6 bases remaining between them. CDR3 length: 12 residues. Germline V gene lookup returns CDR1 MNHNS and CDR2 SASEGT. The CDR3 region has the DNA TGTGCCAGCAGTGAAGAGGGACAGACCCAGTACTTC. Translating it yields CASSEEGQTQYF.

In the case of this clone: This specimen includes other DNA sequences encoding the same CDR3. The chain combines TRBV19 with TRBJ2-7, with no clear D. The CDR3 totals 12 residues. CDR1 and CDR2 from the germline V gene are LNHDA and SQIVND (reference sequence). V was pared by 4 bases and J by 2 bases, with 6 bases between. The CDR3 region is CASSTGTYEQYF. The CDR3 nucleotides are TGTGCCAGTAGTACTGGAACCTACGAGCAGTACTTC.

The chain joins TRBV6-1 to TRBJ2-3; TRBD2 is a possible D gene (6 bases). Germline CDR1 is MNHNS and CDR2 is SASEGT. Trimming took off 6 bases at V and 4 bases at J, with 11 bases between the two ends. The CDR3 is 13 residues long. CDR3 nucleotides: TGTGCCAGCAGGGACTGGGAGGCAGATACGCAGTATTTT. Residues: CASRDWEADTQYF.

The chain has TRBV6-6 and TRBJ2-3; the match to TRBD1 covers 7 bases. Per the germline V gene, CDR1 is MNHNY and CDR2 is SVGAGI (reference sequence). CDR3 size: 13 residues. The V gene end was trimmed by 5 bases and the J gene end by 3 bases; junction bases not matched to a gene: 2. The CDR3 DNA reads TGTGCCAGCAGTCGACAGGGTACAGATACGCAGTATTTT. Protein product: CASSRQGTDTQYF.

The chain is built from TRBV30 and TRBJ1-4; TRBD1 might be the D (5 bases). CDR3 length: 13 amino acids. Germline V gene sequence: CDR1 GTSNPN, CDR2 SVGIG (reference sequence). V was cut by 7 bases and J by 0 bases, with 9 bases left in between. The CDR3 DNA sequence: TGTGCCTCTGACAGTGCAACTAATGAAAAACTGTTTTTT. It translates to CASDSATNEKLFF.

The V gene is TRBV11-2, the J gene TRBJ1-1; D gene ambiguous. Germline lookup yields CDR1 SGHAT and CDR2 FQNNGV. V lost 5 bases and J 7 bases, leaving 11 bases between the germline ends. The CDR3 totals 12 residues. The CDR3 coding sequence is TGTGCCAGCAGCCACGGACGGGGTGAAGCTTTCTTT. Encoded protein: CASSHGRGEAFF.

This clone was observed a few times. V is TRBV11-2 and J is TRBJ2-5; D could derive from TRBD1 or TRBD2 (5 bases each). Germline-derived CDR1 and CDR2 are SGHAT and FQNNGV. The CDR3 spans 16 residues. Deletions cut 1 base from V and 5 bases from J, with 17 bases between. The CDR3 DNA reads TGTGCCAGCAGCTTAGCCCCGGGGCTAGCAAAGGAGACCCAGTACTTC. Its protein product is CASSLAPGLAKETQYF.

The count of this clone is one. The chain recombines TRBV5-1 with TRBJ2-7; 11 nucleotides match TRBD2. V shed 0 bases and J 0 bases; nucleotides not matched to a gene: 8. This CDR3 is 18 amino acids long. Germline V gene lookup returns CDR1 SGHRS and CDR2 YFSETQ. CDR3 residues: CASSLALAGAGVSYEQYF. The CDR3 region has the DNA TGCGCCAGCAGCTTGGCACTAGCGGGAGCCGGGGTCTCCTACGAGCAGTACTTC. Looking up the rest from reference TRBV5-1 and TRBJ2-7 gives the full variable domain: KAGVTQTPRYLIKTRGQQVTLSCSPISGHRSVSWYQQTPGQGLQFLFEYFSETQRNKGNFPGRFSGRQFSNSRSEMNVSTLELGDSALYLCASSLALAGAGVSYEQYFGPGTRLTVT.

The chain has TRBV2 and TRBJ1-1, with D unresolved. V gave up 2 bases and J gave up 0 bases, with 4 bases separating them. The V gene's germline CDR1 is SNHLY and CDR2 FYNNEI. The CDR3 is 13 amino acids. CDR3 bases: TGTGCCAGCAGTGAACAGGTGAACACTGAAGCTTTCTTT. Protein product: CASSEQVNTEAFF.

This chain connects TRBV27 to TRBJ2-7; 9 bases line up with TRBD1. Germline V gene data show CDR1 as MNHEY and CDR2 as SMNVEV (reference sequence). CDR3 size: 15 residues. V gave up 6 bases and J gave up 2 bases; unmatched junction bases: 8. CDR3 nucleotides: TGTGCCAGCAGCTCTTTTGGACAGGGGACCTACGAGCAGTACTTC. It specifies CASSSFGQGTYEQYF.

The gene calls are TRBV28 and TRBJ1-4; D is unclear. The CDR3 covers 13 residues. Looked up from germline, CDR1 is MDHEN and CDR2 is SYDVKM. The V end lost 7 bases, the J end lost 8 bases, and 14 bases lay between the germline ends. CDR3 in amino acids: CASKMRAEEKLFF. The CDR3 DNA sequence: TGTGCCAGCAAGATGAGGGCGGAAGAAAAACTGTTTTTT.

The rearrangement uses TRBV4-1 and TRBJ2-2, with 8 bases aligning to TRBD1. Trimming removed 0 bases from V and 2 bases from J; junction bases left unmatched: 5. CDR3 size: 17 residues. Germline V gives CDR1 MGHRA, CDR2 YSYEKL. CDR3 bases: TGCGCCAGCAGCCAAGACCCGACAGGGGCCAACACCGGGGAGCTGTTTTTT. Translation gives CASSQDPTGANTGELFF.